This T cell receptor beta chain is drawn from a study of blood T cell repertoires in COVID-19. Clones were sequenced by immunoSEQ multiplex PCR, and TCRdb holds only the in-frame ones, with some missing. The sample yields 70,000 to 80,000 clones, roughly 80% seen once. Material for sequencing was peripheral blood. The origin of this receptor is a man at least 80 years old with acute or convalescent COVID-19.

The CDR3 DNA reads TGTGCCAGCAGTTATAAGGAGGGGAACACTGAAGCTTTCTTT. Its protein is CASSYKEGNTEAFF. The chain combines TRBV6-5 with TRBJ1-1; D gene unclear. Trimming removed 3 bases at V and 1 base at J, with 9 bases between. This CDR3 contains 14 residues. CDR1 and CDR2 from the germline V gene are MNHEY and SVGAGI.